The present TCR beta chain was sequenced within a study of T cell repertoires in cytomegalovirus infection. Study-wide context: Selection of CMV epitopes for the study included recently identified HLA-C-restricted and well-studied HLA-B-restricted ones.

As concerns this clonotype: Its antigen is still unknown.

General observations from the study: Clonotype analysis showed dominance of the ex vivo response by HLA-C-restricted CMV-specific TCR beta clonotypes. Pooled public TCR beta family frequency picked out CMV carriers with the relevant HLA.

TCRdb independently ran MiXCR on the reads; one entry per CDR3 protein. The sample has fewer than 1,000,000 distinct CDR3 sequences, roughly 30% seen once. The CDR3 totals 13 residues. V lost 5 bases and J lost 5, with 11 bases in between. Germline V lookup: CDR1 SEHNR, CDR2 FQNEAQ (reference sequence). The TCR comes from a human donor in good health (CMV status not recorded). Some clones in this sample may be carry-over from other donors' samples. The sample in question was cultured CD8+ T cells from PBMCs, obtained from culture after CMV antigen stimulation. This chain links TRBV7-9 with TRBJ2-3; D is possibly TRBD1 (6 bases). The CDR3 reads CASSLQGLDTQYF. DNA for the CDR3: TGTGCCAGCAGCCTTCAGGGGTTAGATACGCAGTATTTT.